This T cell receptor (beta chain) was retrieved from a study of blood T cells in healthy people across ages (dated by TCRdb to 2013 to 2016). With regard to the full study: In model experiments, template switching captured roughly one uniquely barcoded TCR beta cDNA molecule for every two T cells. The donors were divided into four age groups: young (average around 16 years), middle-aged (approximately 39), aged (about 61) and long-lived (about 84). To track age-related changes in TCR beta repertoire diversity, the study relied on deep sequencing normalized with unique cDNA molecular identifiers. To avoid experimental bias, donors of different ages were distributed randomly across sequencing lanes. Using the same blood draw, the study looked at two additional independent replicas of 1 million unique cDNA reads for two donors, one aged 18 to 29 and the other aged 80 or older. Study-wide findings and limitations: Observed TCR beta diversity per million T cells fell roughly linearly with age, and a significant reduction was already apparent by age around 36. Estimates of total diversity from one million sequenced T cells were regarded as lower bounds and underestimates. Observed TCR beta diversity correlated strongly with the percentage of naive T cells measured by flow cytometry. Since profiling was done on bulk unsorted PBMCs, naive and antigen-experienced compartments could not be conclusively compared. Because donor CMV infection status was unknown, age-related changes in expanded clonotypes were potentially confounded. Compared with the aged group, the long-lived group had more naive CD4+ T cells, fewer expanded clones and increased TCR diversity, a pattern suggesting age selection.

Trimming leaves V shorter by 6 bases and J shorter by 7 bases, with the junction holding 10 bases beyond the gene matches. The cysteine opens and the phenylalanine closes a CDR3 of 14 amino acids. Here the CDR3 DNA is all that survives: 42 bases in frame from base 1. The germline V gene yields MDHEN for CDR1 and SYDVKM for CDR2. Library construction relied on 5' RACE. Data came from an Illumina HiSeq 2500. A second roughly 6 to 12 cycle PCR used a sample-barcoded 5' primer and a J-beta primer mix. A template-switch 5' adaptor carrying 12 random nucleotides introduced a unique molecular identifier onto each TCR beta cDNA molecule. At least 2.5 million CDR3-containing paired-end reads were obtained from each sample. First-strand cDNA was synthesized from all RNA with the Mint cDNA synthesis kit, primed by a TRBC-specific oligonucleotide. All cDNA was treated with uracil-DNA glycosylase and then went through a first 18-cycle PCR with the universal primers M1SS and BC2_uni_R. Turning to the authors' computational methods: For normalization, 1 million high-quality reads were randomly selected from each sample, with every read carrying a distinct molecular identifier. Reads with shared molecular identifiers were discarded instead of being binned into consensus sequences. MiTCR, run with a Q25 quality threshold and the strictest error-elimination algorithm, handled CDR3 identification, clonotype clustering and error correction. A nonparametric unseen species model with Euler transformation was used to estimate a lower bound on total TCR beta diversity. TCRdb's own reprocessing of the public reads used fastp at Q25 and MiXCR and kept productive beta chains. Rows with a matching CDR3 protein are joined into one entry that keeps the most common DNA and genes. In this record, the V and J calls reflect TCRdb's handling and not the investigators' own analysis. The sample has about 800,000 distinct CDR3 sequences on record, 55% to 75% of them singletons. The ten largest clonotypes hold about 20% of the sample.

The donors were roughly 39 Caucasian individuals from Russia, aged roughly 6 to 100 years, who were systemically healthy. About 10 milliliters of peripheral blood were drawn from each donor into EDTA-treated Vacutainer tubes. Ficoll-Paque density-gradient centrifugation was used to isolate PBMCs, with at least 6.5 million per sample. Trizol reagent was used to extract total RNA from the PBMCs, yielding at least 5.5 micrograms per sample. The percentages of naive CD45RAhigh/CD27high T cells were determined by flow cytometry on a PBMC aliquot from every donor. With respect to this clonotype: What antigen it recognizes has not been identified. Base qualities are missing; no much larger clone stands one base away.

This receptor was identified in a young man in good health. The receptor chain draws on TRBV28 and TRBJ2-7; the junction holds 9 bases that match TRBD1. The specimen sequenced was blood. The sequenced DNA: TGTGCCAGCAGGCGACAGGGGGGTCCCAATGAGCAGTACTTC. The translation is CASRRQGGPNEQYF.